One and the same sample provided the 28 T cell receptor beta chains below, sequenced in a study of cytotoxic CD8 clonotypes in ibrutinib-treated CLL (dated by TCRdb to about 2021). Library construction relied on the immunoSEQ multiplex PCR assay. Not all clones reach the TCRdb copy of this immuneACCESS table, which keeps in-frame sequences only. Checked studies attribute under half of the gap to unresolved V genes and leave the rest unexplained. Counted in this sample were under 300,000 clones; roughly three quarters of them appeared once. The top ten constitute 5.6% of the sample. The sample's time point label, decoded: progressive disease on ibrutinib. Sequencing was performed on PBMCs, taken at disease progression, from a patient treated with ibrutinib. The receptors come from a human donor with chronic lymphocytic leukemia.

The rearrangement joins TRBV5-6 to TRBJ2-1; D ambiguous. V gave up 3 bases and J gave up 3 bases, with 13 bases separating them. The CDR3 has 15 residues. Germline CDR1 reads SGHDT; CDR2 reads YYEEEE. The DNA for the CDR3 is TGTGCCAGCAGCTCCGGAGTGGGCAACTACAATGAGCAGTTCTTC. The encoded protein is CASSSGVGNYNEQFF.

CDR3 residues: CASSIDRSGLHTEAFF. CDR3 DNA sequence: TGTGCCAGTAGTATAGATCGTTCCGGGTTGCACACTGAAGCTTTCTTT. The chain combines TRBV19 with TRBJ1-1; D is unresolved. Germline V gene data show CDR1 as LNHDA and CDR2 as SQIVND (reference sequence). The V and J ends lost 0 bases and 3 bases respectively, with 14 bases between them. This CDR3 has 16 amino acids.

The chain couples TRBV2 to TRBJ1-6; D unclear. Deletions cut 2 bases from V and 2 bases from J, with 10 bases between. Germline V gives CDR1 SNHLY, CDR2 FYNNEI. The CDR3 spans 16 residues. Here the CDR3 DNA reads TGTGCCAGCAGTGAATCGCTTCTCGCCTATAATTCACCCCTCCACTTT. This codes for CASSESLLAYNSPLHF.

The gene calls are TRBV18 and TRBJ2-3; D call uncertain. CDR1 KGHSH and CDR2 LQKENI come from the germline V gene. This CDR3 comprises 14 residues. The V and J ends lost 2 bases and 5 bases respectively, with 11 bases between them. The CDR3: CASSPLAVRDTQYF. The CDR3 bases are TGTGCCAGCTCACCATTGGCGGTGAGAGATACGCAGTATTTT.

V is TRBV28 and J is TRBJ1-5; D not certain. The length of the CDR3 is 18 residues. Germline assignment: CDR1 MDHEN and CDR2 SYDVKM. V lost 3 bases, J lost 0 bases, and 18 bases lay in between. CDR3 protein: CASSLLLGKSYSNQPQHF. CDR3 DNA: TGTGCCAGCAGTTTGTTATTAGGGAAATCCTATAGCAATCAGCCCCAGCATTTT.

V and J are TRBV4-3 and TRBJ2-3; 10 nucleotides agree with TRBD2. The V gene's germline CDR1 is LGHNA and CDR2 YSLEER. Germline trimming cut 2 bases from V and 3 bases from J; bases unmatched to any gene: 11. There are 18 residues in the CDR3. CDR3 protein: CASSQLSGRASWTDTQYF. The DNA of the CDR3 is TGCGCCAGCAGCCAACTAAGCGGGAGGGCCAGTTGGACAGATACGCAGTATTTT.

The chain is built from TRBV13 and TRBJ2-7; D gene unclear. The germline CDR1 and CDR2 sequences are PRHDT and FYEKMQ (reference sequence). The CDR3 spans 12 residues. V gave up 6 bases and J gave up 6 bases, with 12 bases separating them. In nucleotides, the CDR3 is TGTGCCAGCAGGCGTGAGGTGAGCGAGCAGTACTTC. Its protein is CASRREVSEQYF. Supplemented by reference TRBV13 and TRBJ2-7, the full variable domain reads AAGVIQSPRHLIKEKRETATLKCYPIPRHDTVYWYQQGPGQDPQFLISFYEKMQSDKGSIPDRFSAQQFSDYHSELNMSSLELGDSALYFCASRREVSEQYFGPGTRLTVT.

There are a few counts of this clone. The genes are TRBV27 and TRBJ2-7; no firm D call. Trimming removed 6 bases at V and 7 bases at J, with 13 bases between. This CDR3 is 12 amino acids long. Germline V gene data show CDR1 as MNHEY and CDR2 as SMNVEV (reference sequence). In DNA form, the CDR3 reads TGTGCCAGCAGAGCGCCCTCACGGGAGCAGTACTTC. It yields the protein CASRAPSREQYF.

This clone was counted once. The chain joins TRBV29-1 to TRBJ2-7; 7 nucleotides match TRBD2. CDR3 length: 13 residues. With 7 bases clipped from V and 0 bases from J, the junction kept 6 bases outside the gene matches. CDR1 and CDR2 (germline): SQVTM, ANQGSEA. In DNA, the CDR3 is TGCAGCGGAAGTGGGGGGGACTCCTACGAGCAGTACTTC. It encodes CSGSGGDSYEQYF.

This chain joins TRBV5-6 and TRBJ1-1; D gene unclear. Germline-derived CDR1 and CDR2 are SGHDT and YYEEEE. The CDR3 length is 12 residues. Trimming shortened V by 4 bases and J by 2 bases, and 6 bases separated the two germline ends. The CDR3 nucleotides read TGTGCCAGCAGCCCGGGAAACACTGAAGCTTTCTTT. Translating it yields CASSPGNTEAFF.

The CDR3 sequence: CASSEGLLSYNEQFF. The CDR3, as DNA: TGTGCCAGCAGCGAGGGACTACTTTCCTACAATGAGCAGTTCTTC. The rearrangement joins TRBV7-6 to TRBJ2-1, with 7 positions matching TRBD2. Looked up from germline, CDR1 is SGHVS and CDR2 is FNYEAQ. The J segment lost 1 base and the V segment lost 5 bases, leaving 5 bases of the junction unmatched. This CDR3 has 15 residues.

This rearrangement joins TRBV27 to TRBJ2-7; D may be TRBD2 (7 bases). The V gene's germline CDR1 is MNHEY and CDR2 SMNVEV (reference sequence). The CDR3 has 14 residues. V lost 5 bases and J 2 bases, leaving 13 bases between the germline ends. Here the CDR3 reads CASSLSGGPYEQYF. The CDR3 region has the DNA TGTGCCAGCAGTCTGTCGGGGGGCCCCTACGAGCAGTACTTC.

The rearrangement links TRBV19 to TRBJ2-3; no clear D gene. The CDR3 runs 13 residues. Trimming left V 4 bases short and J 6 bases short, with 11 bases between. Germline V gene data show CDR1 as LNHDA and CDR2 as SQIVND (reference sequence). In DNA, the CDR3 is TGTGCCAGTAGTAATGCAGTGTTTGATACGCAGTATTTT. Encoded protein: CASSNAVFDTQYF. Full variable domain (outside the CDR3, taken from reference TRBV19 and TRBJ2-3): DGGITQSPKYLFRKEGQNVTLSCEQNLNHDAMYWYRQDPGQGLRLIYYSQIVNDFQKGDIAEGYSVSREKKESFPLTVTSAQKNPTAFYLCASSNAVFDTQYFGPGTRLTVL.

The rearrangement links TRBV27 to TRBJ2-3; TRBD2 matches 11 bases. The germline gives CDR1 MNHEY, CDR2 SMNVEV (reference sequence). The CDR3 sequence is 14 residues long. The ends lost 4 bases at V and 7 bases at J; junction bases unmatched: 4. The CDR3: CASSSSGRINTQYF. In nucleotides, the CDR3 is TGTGCCAGCAGTTCTAGCGGGAGGATTAATACGCAGTATTTT.

In this sample, this clone turned up a few times. The J gene is TRBJ2-5, the V gene TRBV7-7, with D perhaps assigned TRBD1 or TRBD2 (5 bases each). Trimming shortened V by 5 bases and J by 2 bases, and 9 bases separated the two germline ends. This CDR3 contains 13 residues. Germline V gene sequence: CDR1 SSHAT, CDR2 FNYEAQ (reference sequence). CDR3 in DNA: TGTGCCAGCAGCCTGGGGGAGCAAGAGACCCAGTACTTC. This codes for CASSLGEQETQYF.

V and J are TRBV5-6 and TRBJ2-3; D gene uncertain. Germline CDR1 reads SGHDT; CDR2 reads YYEEEE. The CDR3 is made up of 16 amino acids. The V end was cut by 0 bases, the J end by 0 bases, with 11 bases between. The CDR3 spells CASSLAARRSTDTQYF. The CDR3 region has the DNA TGTGCCAGCAGCTTGGCCGCCCGACGGAGCACAGATACGCAGTATTTT.

This sequence joins TRBV6-6 and TRBJ2-3; possibly TRBD1 for D (5 bases). The germline V gene encodes CDR1 MNHNY and CDR2 SVGAGI (reference sequence). The CDR3 length is 11 residues. Trimming took 10 bases from V and 6 from J, leaving 11 bases between them. CDR3 amino acids: CAIHRLDTQYF. In DNA form, the CDR3 reads TGTGCCATACACAGGCTGGATACGCAGTATTTT.

V and J are TRBV2 and TRBJ1-3, with D uncertain. The V gene lost 5 bases and the J gene lost 0 bases, with 17 bases spanning the gap. Per the germline V gene, CDR1 is SNHLY and CDR2 is FYNNEI. The CDR3 runs to 17 residues. The chain's CDR3 is CASSPRGVGNSGNTIYF. In DNA form, the CDR3 reads TGTGCCAGCAGTCCTCGAGGAGTGGGAAACTCTGGAAACACCATATATTTT.

The rearrangement joins TRBV2 to TRBJ2-7, with TRBD2 identical over 10 bases. The CDR3 has 12 amino acids. With V trimmed by 6 bases and J by 7 bases, 3 bases remained unmatched. The germline V gene encodes CDR1 SNHLY and CDR2 FYNNEI. The CDR3 is CASRLAGTEQYF. CDR3 nucleotides: TGTGCCAGCAGACTAGCGGGGACTGAGCAGTACTTC. Filled out from reference TRBV2 and TRBJ2-7, the complete variable domain reads EPEVTQTPSHQVTQMGQEVILRCVPISNHLYFYWYRQILGQKVEFLVSFYNNEISEKSEIFDDQFSVERPDGSNFTLKIRSTKLEDSAMYFCASRLAGTEQYFGPGTRLTVT.

This clone appeared once. The J gene is TRBJ1-2, the V gene TRBV7-2, with D perhaps matching TRBD1 (5 bases). Germline loops: CDR1 SGHTA, CDR2 FQGNSA. This CDR3 region has 13 residues. Trimming left V 2 bases short and J 6 bases short, with 10 bases between. CDR3 bases: TGTGCCAGCAGCTTACGGGGCAGAGATGGCTACACCTTC. This translates into CASSLRGRDGYTF.

This clone was picked up a small number of times. The rearrangement links TRBV6-1 to TRBJ2-5; unclear D gene. Germline CDR1 reads MNHNS; CDR2 reads SASEGT. With 4 bases removed from V and 5 bases from J, the gap between germline ends came to 14 bases. The CDR3 covers 14 residues. CDR3 nucleotide sequence: TGTGCCAGCAGTGGATGGATAAGTGGGGAGACCCAGTACTTC. This codes for CASSGWISGETQYF.

The genes are TRBV9 and TRBJ2-2, with a weak D call TRBD1 (5 bases). The germline V and J ends were trimmed by 2 bases and 7 bases, with 12 bases remaining between them. Germline CDR1 reads SGDLS; CDR2 reads YYNGEE. The CDR3 consists of 14 residues. The CDR3 spells CASSVSGLGGELFF. As DNA, the CDR3 is TGTGCCAGCAGCGTTTCAGGGCTGGGCGGGGAGCTGTTTTTT.

The rearrangement uses TRBV7-8 and TRBJ2-7; D is possibly TRBD1 (5 bases). The CDR3 has 14 residues. The germline gives CDR1 SGHVS, CDR2 FQNEAQ. The V end was cut by 2 bases, the J end by 2 bases, with 10 bases between. The DNA for the CDR3 is TGTGCCAGCAGCTTAATGGACATGACCTACGAGCAGTACTTC. As protein: CASSLMDMTYEQYF.

V gene TRBV7-2 combines with J gene TRBJ1-5; no clear D. This CDR3 region has 15 residues. Germline V lookup: CDR1 SGHTA, CDR2 FQGNSA. Trimming pared 3 bases from V and 6 bases from J, leaving 15 bases between. The CDR3 coding sequence is TGTGCCAGCAGCTTTTCTGGCAGTGCCCTTCAGCCCCAGCATTTT. Amino acid sequence: CASSFSGSALQPQHF.

The rearrangement links TRBV5-1 to TRBJ2-3; TRBD2 agrees at 13 bases. V was pared by 4 bases and J by 6 bases, with 5 bases of the junction left unmatched. The length of the CDR3 is 15 residues. CDR1 is SGHRS and CDR2 is YFSETQ in the germline V gene. The CDR3 protein is CASSVLAGGLDTQYF. The CDR3 nucleotides read TGCGCCAGCAGCGTACTAGCGGGAGGGCTTGATACGCAGTATTTT.

This clone was picked up a small number of times. This rearrangement joins TRBV5-1 to TRBJ2-3; D not resolved. Per germline, CDR1 SGHRS and CDR2 YFSETQ. There are 14 residues in the CDR3. V lost 0 bases and J 4 bases, leaving 9 bases between the germline ends. The DNA for the CDR3 is TGCGCCAGCAGCTTGGGCCTAGATGCAGATACGCAGTATTTT. It encodes CASSLGLDADTQYF.

This clone was recorded once. This chain joins TRBV2 and TRBJ1-2; perhaps TRBD1 as D (6 bases). Germline V gives CDR1 SNHLY, CDR2 FYNNEI. Deletions cut 7 bases from V and 7 bases from J, with 13 bases between. The CDR3 is made up of 12 amino acids. CDR3 amino acids: CASIEGGIGYTF. CDR3 sequence (DNA): TGTGCCAGCATCGAGGGGGGTATTGGCTACACCTTC.

This clone was picked up a small number of times. The rearrangement joins TRBV9 to TRBJ1-2, with D maybe TRBD1 (5 bases). V was pared by 5 bases and J by 8 bases, with 19 bases between. The V gene's germline CDR1 is SGDLS and CDR2 YYNGEE. CDR3 length equals 14 residues. The CDR3 sequence: CASRTGRQLLGYTF. CDR3 in DNA: TGTGCCAGCAGGACGGGGCGGCAGCTTTTGGGCTACACCTTC.